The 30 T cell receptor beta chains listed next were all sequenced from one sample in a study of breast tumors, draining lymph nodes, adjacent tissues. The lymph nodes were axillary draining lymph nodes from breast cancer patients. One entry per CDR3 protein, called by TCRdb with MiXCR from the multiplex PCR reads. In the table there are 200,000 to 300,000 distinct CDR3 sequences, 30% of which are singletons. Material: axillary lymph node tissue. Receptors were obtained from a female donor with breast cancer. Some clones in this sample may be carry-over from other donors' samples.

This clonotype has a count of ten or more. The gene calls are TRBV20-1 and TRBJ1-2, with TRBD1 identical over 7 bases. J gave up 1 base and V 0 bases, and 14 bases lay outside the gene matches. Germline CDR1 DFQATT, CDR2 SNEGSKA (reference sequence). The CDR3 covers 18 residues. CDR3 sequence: CSARDQRQGPSGNYGYTF. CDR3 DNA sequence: TGCAGTGCTAGAGATCAGCGACAGGGTCCCTCCGGTAACTATGGCTACACCTTC.

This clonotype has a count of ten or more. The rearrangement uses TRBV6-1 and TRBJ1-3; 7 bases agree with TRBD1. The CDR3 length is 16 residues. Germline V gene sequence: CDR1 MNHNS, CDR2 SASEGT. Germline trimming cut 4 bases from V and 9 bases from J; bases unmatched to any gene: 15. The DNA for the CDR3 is TGTGCCAGCAGTGCTAGGATGGGACAGCCCGGTGGCACCATATATTTT. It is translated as CASSARMGQPGGTIYF.

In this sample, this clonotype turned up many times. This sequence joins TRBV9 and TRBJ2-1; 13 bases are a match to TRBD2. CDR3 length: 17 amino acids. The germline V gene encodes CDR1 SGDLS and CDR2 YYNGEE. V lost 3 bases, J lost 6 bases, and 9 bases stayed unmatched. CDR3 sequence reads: CASSDTLAGGPSNEQFF. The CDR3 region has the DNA TGTGCCAGCAGCGACACACTAGCGGGAGGGCCTAGCAATGAGCAGTTCTTC.

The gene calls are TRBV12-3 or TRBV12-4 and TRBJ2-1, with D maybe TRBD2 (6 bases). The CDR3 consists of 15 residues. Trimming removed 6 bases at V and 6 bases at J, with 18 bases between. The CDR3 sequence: CASRQLGLASNEQFF. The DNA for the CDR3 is TGTGCCAGCAGACAATTGGGGCTAGCGTCCAATGAGCAGTTCTTC.

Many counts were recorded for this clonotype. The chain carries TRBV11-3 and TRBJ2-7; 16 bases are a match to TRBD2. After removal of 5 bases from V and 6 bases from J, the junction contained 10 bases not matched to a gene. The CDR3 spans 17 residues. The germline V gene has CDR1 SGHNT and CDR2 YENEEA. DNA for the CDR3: TGTGCCAGCAGCGGAGGGACTAGCGGGAGGGCGGTCTCCGAGCAGTACTTC. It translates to CASSGGTSGRAVSEQYF.

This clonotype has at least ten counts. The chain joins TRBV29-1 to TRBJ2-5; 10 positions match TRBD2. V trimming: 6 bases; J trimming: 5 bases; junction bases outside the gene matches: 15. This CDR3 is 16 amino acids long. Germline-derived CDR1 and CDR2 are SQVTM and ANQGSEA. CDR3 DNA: TGCAGCGTATCCCTTCTTCTAGCGGGAGAACAGGAGACCCAGTACTTC. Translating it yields CSVSLLLAGEQETQYF.

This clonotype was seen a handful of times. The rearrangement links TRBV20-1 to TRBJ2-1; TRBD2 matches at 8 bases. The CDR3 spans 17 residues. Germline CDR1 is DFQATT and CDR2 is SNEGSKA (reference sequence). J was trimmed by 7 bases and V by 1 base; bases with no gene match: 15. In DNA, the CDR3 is TGCAGTGCTAGAGGGGGTTATCAGGGACCTAGCGGGAATGAGCAGTTCTTC. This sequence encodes CSARGGYQGPSGNEQFF.

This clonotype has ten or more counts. The CDR3 region has the DNA TGTGCCAGCAGCTATGGACAGGGAAGCACAGATACGCAGTATTTT. Its translation is CASSYGQGSTDTQYF. This rearrangement joins TRBV5-6 to TRBJ2-3; TRBD1 aligns across 8 bases. The J segment lost 0 bases and the V segment lost 3 bases, leaving 3 bases of the junction unmatched. Germline-derived CDR1 and CDR2 are SGHDT and YYEEEE. CDR3 length: 15 residues.

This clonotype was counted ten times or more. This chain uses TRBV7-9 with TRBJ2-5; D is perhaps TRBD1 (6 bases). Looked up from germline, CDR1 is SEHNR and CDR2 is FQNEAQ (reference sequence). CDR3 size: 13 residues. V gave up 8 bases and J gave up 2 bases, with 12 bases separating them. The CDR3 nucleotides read TGTGCCAGCCTCCGACAGGATCAAGAGACCCAGTACTTC. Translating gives CASLRQDQETQYF. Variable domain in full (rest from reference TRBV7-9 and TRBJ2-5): DTGVSQNPRHKITKRGQNVTFRCDPISEHNRLYWYRQTLGQGPEFLTYFQNEAQLEKSRLLSDRFSAERPKGSFSTLEIQRTEQGDSAMYLCASLRQDQETQYFGPGTRLLVL.

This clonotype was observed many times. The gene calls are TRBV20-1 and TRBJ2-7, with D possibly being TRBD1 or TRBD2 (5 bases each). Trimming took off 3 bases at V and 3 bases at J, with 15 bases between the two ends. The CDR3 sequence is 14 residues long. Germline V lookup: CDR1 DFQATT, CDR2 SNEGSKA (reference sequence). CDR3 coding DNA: TGCAGTGCTAGCACGTGGCGAGGGGACTACGAGCAGTACTTC. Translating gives CSASTWRGDYEQYF.

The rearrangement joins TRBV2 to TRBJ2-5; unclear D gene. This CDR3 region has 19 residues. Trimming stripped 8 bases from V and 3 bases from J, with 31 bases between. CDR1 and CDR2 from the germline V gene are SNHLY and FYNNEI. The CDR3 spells CASLPAPGVQLRAKETQYF. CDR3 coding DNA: TGTGCCAGCCTCCCCGCTCCGGGCGTTCAATTACGGGCCAAAGAGACCCAGTACTTC.

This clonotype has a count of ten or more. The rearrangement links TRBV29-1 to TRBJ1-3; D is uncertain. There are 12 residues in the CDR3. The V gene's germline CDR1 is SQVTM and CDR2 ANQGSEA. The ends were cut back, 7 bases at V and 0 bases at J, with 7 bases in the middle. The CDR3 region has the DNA TGCAGCGCTGTCCTCTCTGGAAACACCATATATTTT. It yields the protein CSAVLSGNTIYF.

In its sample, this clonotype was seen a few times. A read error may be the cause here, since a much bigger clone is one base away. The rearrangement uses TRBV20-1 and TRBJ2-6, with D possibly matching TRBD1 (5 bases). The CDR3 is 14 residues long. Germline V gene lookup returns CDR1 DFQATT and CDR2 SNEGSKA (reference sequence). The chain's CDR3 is CSASRRSGATVLTF. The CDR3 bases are TGCAGTGCTAGTAGGAGATCTGGGGCCACCGTCCTGACTTTC.

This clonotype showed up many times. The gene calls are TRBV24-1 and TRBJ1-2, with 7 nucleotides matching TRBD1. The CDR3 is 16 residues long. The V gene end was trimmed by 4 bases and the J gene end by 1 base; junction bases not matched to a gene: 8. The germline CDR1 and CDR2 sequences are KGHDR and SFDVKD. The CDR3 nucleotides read TGTGCCACCAGTGACGGACAGGATTATATTAACTATGGCTACACCTTC. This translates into CATSDGQDYINYGYTF.

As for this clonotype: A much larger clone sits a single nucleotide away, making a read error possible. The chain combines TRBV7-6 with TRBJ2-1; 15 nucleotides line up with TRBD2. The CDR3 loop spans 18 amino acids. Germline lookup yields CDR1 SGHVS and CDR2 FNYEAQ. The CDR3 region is CASSLGLAGGSSYHEQFF. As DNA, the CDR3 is TGTGCCAGCAGCTTGGGACTAGCGGGAGGTAGCTCCTACCATGAGCAGTTCTTC. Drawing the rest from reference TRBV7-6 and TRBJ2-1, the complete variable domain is GAGVSQSPRYKVTKRGQDVALRCDPISGHVSLYWYRQALGQGPEFLTYFNYEAQQDKSGLPNDRFSAERPEGSISTLTIQRTEQRDSAMYRCASSLGLAGGSSYHEQFFGPGTRLTVL.

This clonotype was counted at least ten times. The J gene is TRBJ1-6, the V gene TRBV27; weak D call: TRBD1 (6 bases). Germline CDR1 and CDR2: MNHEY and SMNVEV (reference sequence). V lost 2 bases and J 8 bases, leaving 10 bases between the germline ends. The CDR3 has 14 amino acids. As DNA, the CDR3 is TGTGCCAGCAGTTTAAGGGACACTGATTCACCCCTCCACTTT. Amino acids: CASSLRDTDSPLHF.

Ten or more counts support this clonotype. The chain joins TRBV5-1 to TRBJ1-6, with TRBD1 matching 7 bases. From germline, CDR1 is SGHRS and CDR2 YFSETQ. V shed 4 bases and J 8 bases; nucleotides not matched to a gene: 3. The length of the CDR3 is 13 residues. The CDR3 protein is CASSPGTDSPLHF. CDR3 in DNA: TGCGCCAGCAGCCCCGGGACAGATTCACCCCTCCACTTT.

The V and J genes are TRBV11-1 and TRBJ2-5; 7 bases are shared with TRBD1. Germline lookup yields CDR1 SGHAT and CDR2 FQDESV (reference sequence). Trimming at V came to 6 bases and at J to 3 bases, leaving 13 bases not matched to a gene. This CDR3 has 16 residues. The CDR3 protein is CASRERGTARKETQYF. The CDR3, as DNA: TGTGCCAGCAGGGAACGAGGGACAGCCCGGAAAGAGACCCAGTACTTC.

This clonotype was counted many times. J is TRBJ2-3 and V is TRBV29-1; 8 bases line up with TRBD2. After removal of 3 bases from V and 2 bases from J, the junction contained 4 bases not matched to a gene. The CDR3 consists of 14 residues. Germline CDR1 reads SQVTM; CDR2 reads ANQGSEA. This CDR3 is CSVDVAGITDTQYF. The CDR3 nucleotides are TGCAGCGTTGATGTAGCGGGAATCACAGATACGCAGTATTTT.

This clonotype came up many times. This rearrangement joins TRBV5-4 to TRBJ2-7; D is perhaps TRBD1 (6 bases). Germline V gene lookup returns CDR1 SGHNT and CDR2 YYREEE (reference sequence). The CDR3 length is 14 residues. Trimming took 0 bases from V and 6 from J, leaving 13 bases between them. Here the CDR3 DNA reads TGTGCCAGCAGCTTGGGTCCGGGACACATCGAGCAGTACTTC. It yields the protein CASSLGPGHIEQYF.

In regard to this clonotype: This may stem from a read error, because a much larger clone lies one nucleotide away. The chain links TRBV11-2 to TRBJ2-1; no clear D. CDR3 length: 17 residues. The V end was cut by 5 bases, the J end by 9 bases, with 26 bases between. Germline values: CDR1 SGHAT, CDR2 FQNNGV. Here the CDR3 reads CASSPTPGSFTNSEQFF. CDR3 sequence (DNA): TGTGCCAGCAGCCCCACCCCTGGTTCTTTCACCAACAGTGAGCAGTTCTTC.

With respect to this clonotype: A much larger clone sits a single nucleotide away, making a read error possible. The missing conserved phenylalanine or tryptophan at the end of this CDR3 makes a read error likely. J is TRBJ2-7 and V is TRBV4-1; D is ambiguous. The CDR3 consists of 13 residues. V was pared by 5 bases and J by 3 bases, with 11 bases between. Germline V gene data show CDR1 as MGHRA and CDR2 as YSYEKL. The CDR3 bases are TGCGCCAGCAGCTATGGCAGAAACTACGAGCAGTACTCC. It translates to CASSYGRNYEQYS.

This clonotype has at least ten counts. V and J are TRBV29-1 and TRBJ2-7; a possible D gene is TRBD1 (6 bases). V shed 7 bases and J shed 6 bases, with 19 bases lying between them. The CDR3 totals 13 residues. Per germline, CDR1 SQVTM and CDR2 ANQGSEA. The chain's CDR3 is CSAKTGYFLEQYF. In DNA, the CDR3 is TGCAGCGCAAAGACAGGATACTTTCTCGAGCAGTACTTC.

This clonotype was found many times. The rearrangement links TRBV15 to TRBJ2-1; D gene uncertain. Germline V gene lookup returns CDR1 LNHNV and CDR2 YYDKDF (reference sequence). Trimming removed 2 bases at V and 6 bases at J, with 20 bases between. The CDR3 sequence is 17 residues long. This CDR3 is CATSRFPSRELGNEQFF. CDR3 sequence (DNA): TGTGCCACCAGCAGATTTCCCTCCCGAGAATTGGGCAATGAGCAGTTCTTC.

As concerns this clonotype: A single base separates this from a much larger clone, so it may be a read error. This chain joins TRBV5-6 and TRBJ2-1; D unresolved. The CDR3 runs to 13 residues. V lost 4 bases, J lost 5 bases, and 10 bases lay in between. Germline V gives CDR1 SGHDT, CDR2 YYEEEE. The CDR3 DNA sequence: TGTGCCAGCAGCCCCGCATACAACAATGAGCAGTTCTTC. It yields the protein CASSPAYNNEQFF.

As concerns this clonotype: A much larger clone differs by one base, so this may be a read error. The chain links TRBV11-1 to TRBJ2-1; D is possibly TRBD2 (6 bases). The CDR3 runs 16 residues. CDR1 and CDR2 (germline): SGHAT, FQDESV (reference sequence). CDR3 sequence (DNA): TGTGCCAGCAGCGAACAGTGGGACTTCTCCTACAGTGAGCAGTTCTTC. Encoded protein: CASSEQWDFSYSEQFF.

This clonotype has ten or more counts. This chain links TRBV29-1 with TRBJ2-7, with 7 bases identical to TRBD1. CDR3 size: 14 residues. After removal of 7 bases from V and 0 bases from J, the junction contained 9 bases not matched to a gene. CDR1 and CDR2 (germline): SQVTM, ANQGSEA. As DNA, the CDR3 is TGCAGCGCCAGACAGGGAGTTAACTCCTACGAGCAGTACTTC. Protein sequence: CSARQGVNSYEQYF.

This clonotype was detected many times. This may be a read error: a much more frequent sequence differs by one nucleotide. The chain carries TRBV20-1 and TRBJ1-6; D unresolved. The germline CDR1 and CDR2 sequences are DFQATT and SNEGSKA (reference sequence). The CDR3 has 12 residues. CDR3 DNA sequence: TGCAGTGCGACCCAAACTAATTCACCCCCCCACTTT. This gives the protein CSATQTNSPPHF.

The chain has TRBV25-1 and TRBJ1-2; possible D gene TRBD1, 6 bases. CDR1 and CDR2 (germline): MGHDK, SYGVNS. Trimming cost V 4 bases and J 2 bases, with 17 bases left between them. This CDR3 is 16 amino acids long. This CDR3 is CASSAPPGVSNYGYTF. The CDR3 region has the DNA TGTGCCAGCAGTGCCCCCCCAGGGGTTTCAAACTATGGCTACACCTTC.

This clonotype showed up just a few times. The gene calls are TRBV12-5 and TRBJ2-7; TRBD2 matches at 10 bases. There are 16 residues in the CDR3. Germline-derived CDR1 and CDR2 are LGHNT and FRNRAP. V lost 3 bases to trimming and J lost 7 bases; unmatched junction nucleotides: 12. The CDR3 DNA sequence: TGTGCTAGTGGTTTCTTGGCTAGCGGGAGTTTTCTGGAGCAGTACTTC. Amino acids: CASGFLASGSFLEQYF.